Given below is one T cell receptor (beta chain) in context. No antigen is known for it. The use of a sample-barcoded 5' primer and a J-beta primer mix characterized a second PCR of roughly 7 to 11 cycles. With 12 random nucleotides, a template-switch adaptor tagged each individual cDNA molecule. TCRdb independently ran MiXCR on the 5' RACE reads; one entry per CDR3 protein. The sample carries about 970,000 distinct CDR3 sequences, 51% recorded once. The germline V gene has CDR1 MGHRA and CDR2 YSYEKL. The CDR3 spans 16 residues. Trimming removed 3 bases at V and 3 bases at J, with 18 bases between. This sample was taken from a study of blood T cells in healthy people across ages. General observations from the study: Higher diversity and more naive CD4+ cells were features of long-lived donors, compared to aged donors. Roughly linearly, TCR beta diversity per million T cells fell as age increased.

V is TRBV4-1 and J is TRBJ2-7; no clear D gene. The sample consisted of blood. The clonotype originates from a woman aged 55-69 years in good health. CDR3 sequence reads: CASSHAPRAGGYEQYF. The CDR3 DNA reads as TGCGCCAGCAGCCATGCTCCCCGGGCAGGCGGCTACGAGCAGTACTTC.